The rows below give T cell receptor beta chains drawn from one sample of a study of T-cell reconstitution after alpha-beta-depleted transplantation in children. MiXCR, applied by TCRdb to the PCR reads, yields one record per CDR3 protein. The sample consists of 640,000 or so distinct CDR3 sequences, approximately 16% of them appearing once. The input for sequencing was PBMCs from the stem cell graft donor, taken from the stem cell graft. These receptors were obtained from a human donor who donated a stem cell graft to a child with acute myeloid leukemia. CDR3s include the opening cysteine and the closing phenylalanine or tryptophan. D genes are given only for firm matches. Not all rows give a size; the values are once, few, many and, for expanded clones, a class.

D: NA
size: many
J: TRBJ2-1
V: TRBV27
DNA: TGTGCCAGCAAAGGGGGGGTTTCCTACAATGAGCAGTTCTTC
CDR3: CASKGGVSYNEQFF

D: TRBD1
size: many
J: TRBJ2-3
V: TRBV20-1
DNA: TGCAGTGCTAGTGGGACAGGGGGCCACACAGATACGCAGTATTTT
CDR3: CSASGTGGHTDTQYF

D: NA
size: few
J: TRBJ1-1
V: TRBV28
DNA: TGTGCCAGCAGTTTCGGGGTTGGGTTGAACACTGAAGCTTTCTTT
CDR3: CASSFGVGLNTEAFF

D: TRBD1
size: NA
J: TRBJ2-2
V: TRBV7-2
DNA: TGTGCCAGCAGCACCCGACTGACAGGGGGGCCCGGGGAGCTGTTTTTT
CDR3: CASSTRLTGGPGELFF

D: NA
size: many
J: TRBJ1-2
V: TRBV12-3/TRBV12-4
DNA: TGTGCCAGCAGTTTATACAGCCTCTATGGCTACACCTTC
CDR3: CASSLYSLYGYTF

D: NA
size: many
J: TRBJ2-6
V: TRBV29-1
DNA: TGCAGCGTTACCCAGACAGATTTCTCTGGGGCCAACGTCCTGACTTTC
CDR3: CSVTQTDFSGANVLTF

D: NA
size: NA
J: TRBJ2-3
V: TRBV12-2
DNA: TGTGCAAGTCGCACTCGAGGGGCCACAGATACGCAGTATTTT
CDR3: CASRTRGATDTQYF

D: NA
size: many
J: TRBJ1-4
V: TRBV9
DNA: TGTGCCAGCAGCGTAGGGGAGGGGAAACTGTTTTTT
CDR3: CASSVGEGKLFF

D: TRBD1
size: many
J: TRBJ1-2
V: TRBV29-1
DNA: TGCAGCGTTGACGAGGGGGCGTATGGCTACACCTTC
CDR3: CSVDEGAYGYTF

D: NA
size: many
J: TRBJ2-5
V: TRBV7-3
DNA: TGTGCCAGCAGCGCCCGGGACGGCCAAGAGACCCAGTACTTC
CDR3: CASSARDGQETQYF

D: NA
size: many
J: TRBJ1-1
V: TRBV6-5
DNA: TGTGCCAGCAGTTATCGGAGGGATGTATCATACTGGAACACTGAAGCTTTCTTT
CDR3: CASSYRRDVSYWNTEAFF

D: NA
size: many
J: TRBJ2-7
V: TRBV20-1
DNA: TGCAGTGCATCTCAGGGGTACCTACCCAACGAGCAGTACTTC
CDR3: CSASQGYLPNEQYF

D: TRBD1
size: NA
J: TRBJ2-3
V: TRBV20-1
DNA: TGCAGTGTCCCGGGACAGGGGGCAGGAGATACGCAGTATTTT
CDR3: CSVPGQGAGDTQYF

D: NA
size: NA
J: TRBJ1-5
V: TRBV12-3/TRBV12-4
DNA: TGTGCCAGCAGTCCTACCGCCGCGGGCAATCAGCCCCAGCATTTT
CDR3: CASSPTAAGNQPQHF

D: TRBD1
size: NA
J: TRBJ1-1
V: TRBV5-1
DNA: TGCGCCAGCAGCACCTCGACAGGGGTGGTGAACACTGAAGCTTTCTTT
CDR3: CASSTSTGVVNTEAFF

D: TRBD1
size: few
J: TRBJ2-7
V: TRBV5-1
DNA: TGCGCCAGCAGCTGGGCCCTACAGGGGTACGAGCAGTACTTC
CDR3: CASSWALQGYEQYF

D: NA
size: few
J: TRBJ2-5
V: TRBV10-3
DNA: TGTGCCATCAGTGATCTCGAGACCCAGTACTTC
CDR3: CAISDLETQYF

D: TRBD2
size: many
J: TRBJ2-5
V: TRBV7-2
DNA: TGTGCCAGCAGCTTAGCCGGGGGGGCAGGAGAGACCCAGTACTTC
CDR3: CASSLAGGAGETQYF